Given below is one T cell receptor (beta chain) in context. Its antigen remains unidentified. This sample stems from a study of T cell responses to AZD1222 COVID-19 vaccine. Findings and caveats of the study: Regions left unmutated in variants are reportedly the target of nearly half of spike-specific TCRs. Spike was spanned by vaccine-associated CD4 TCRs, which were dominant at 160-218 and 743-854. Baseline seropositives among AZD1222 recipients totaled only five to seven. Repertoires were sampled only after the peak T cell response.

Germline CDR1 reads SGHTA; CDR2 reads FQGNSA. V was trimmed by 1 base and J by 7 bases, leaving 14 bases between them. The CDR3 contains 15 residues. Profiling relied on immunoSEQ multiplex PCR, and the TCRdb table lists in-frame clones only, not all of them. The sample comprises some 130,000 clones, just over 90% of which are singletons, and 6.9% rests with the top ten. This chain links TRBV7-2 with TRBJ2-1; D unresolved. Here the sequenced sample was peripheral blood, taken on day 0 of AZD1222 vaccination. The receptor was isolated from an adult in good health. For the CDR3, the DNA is TGTGCCAGCAGCTTAGATGTTAGGTGGGAAAATGAGCAGTTCTTC. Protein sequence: CASSLDVRWENEQFF.